The rows below give T cell receptor beta chains drawn from one sample of a study of T cells in Graves' hyperthyroidism and ophthalmopathy. MiXCR, applied by TCRdb to the multiplex PCR reads, yields one record per CDR3 protein. The profile shows more than 650,000 distinct CDR3 sequences, around 15% of them singletons. The sample consisted of blood. These receptors all stem from a woman aged 18 to 35 with Graves' hyperthyroidism. Both conserved end residues are part of each CDR3. A D gene is named only where the DNA matches it firmly. Not every row has a clone size; where given, it reads once, few, many or a size class.

TRBV5-5,few,TRBD1,TRBJ1-5,TGTGCCAGCAGCTTGGAATATTCGGGACAGCTGATGGGGCAGCCCCAGCATTTT,CASSLEYSGQLMGQPQHF
TRBV29-1,-,-,TRBJ1-5,TGCAGCGTTGAAGGCGGGACGAATCAGCCCCAGCATTTT,CSVEGGTNQPQHF
TRBV2,many,-,TRBJ2-2,TGTGCCAGCAGTGAAGAGGGGGGCGCGTTAACCGGGGAGCTGTTTTTT,CASSEEGGALTGELFF
TRBV20-1,-,-,TRBJ1-2,TGCAGTGCTAGAGAAGTAGCCGGACATTTGTCTAACTATGGCTACACCTTC,CSAREVAGHLSNYGYTF
TRBV30,many,-,TRBJ2-7,TGTGCCTGGAGTATGTGGGCGAACCGGGAATTCCCCTACGAGCAGTACTTC,CAWSMWANREFPYEQYF
TRBV2,many,TRBD1,TRBJ1-5,TGTGCCAGCAGCGGGGACAGGCTTAGCAATCAGCCCCAGCATTTT,CASSGDRLSNQPQHF
TRBV28,-,TRBD2,TRBJ2-7,TGTGCCAGCAGCCCCCCCCCACTAGCGGGGGATGGCTACGAGCAGTACTTC,CASSPPPLAGDGYEQYF
TRBV15,-,-,TRBJ2-3,TGTGCCACCAGCAAGATGACCCTTTCCGGGGCTCGCACAGATACGCAGTATTTT,CATSKMTLSGARTDTQYF
TRBV7-2,-,TRBD2,TRBJ2-7,TGTGCCAGCAGCAAAAGAATGGGTTTTGGGGACTATCCCTACGAGCAGTACTTC,CASSKRMGFGDYPYEQYF
TRBV18,many,TRBD2,TRBJ2-7,TGTGCCAGCTCACCGGGACTAGCGAGCACCTACGAGCAGTACTTC,CASSPGLASTYEQYF
TRBV5-1,few,TRBD1,TRBJ2-1,TGCGCCAGCAGCTTACAGGGGGAACCCTCCTACAATGAGCAGTTCTTC,CASSLQGEPSYNEQFF
TRBV20-1,many,-,TRBJ2-5,TGCAGTGCTAGTATATCAGCCCCTTCGACCCAGTACTTC,CSASISAPSTQYF